These T cell receptor beta chains were read from a single sample in a study of blood T cells in healthy people across ages. TCRdb analysed the 5' RACE reads with MiXCR anew, one entry per CDR3 protein. The sample contains under 1,100,000 distinct CDR3 sequences, 20% to 25% of which appear only once. These sequences were also reported in another study, on T cells of mothers and their children.

Source material: blood. The receptors derive from a girl aged 2 to 10 in good health. The CDR3 runs from the conserved cysteine through the conserved F or W.

v_call	j_call	cdr3_aa
TRBV29-1	TRBJ2-1	CSAGPAGGPDEQFF
TRBV4-1	TRBJ2-5	CASSQDPPIVAGVQETQYF
TRBV24-1	TRBJ2-2	CATSDLSPGSNTGELFF
TRBV3-1	TRBJ2-3	CASSQDASGSTSTDTQYF
TRBV27	TRBJ2-3	CASSLQAGVDTQYF
TRBV4-3	TRBJ1-3	CASSQNAGTTNTIYF
TRBV20-1	TRBJ2-1	CSAGFGNVYNEQFF
TRBV7-9	TRBJ1-5	CASSAWALGDQPQHF
TRBV7-2	TRBJ2-3	CASSLQVSYTDTQYF
TRBV7-2	TRBJ1-4	CASSRDRGDEKLFF
TRBV3-1	TRBJ1-1	CASSQEERGGTEAFF